These T cell receptor beta chains were read from a single sample in a study of graft-versus-host responses after intestinal transplantation. Using immunoSEQ multiplex PCR, the repertoire was profiled, and TCRdb retains in-frame clones only, with some absent. This sample yields about 130,000 clones, of which about nine tenths are seen a single time; around 0.19% belongs to the top ten. No antigen is known for these receptors. The material sequenced was unstimulated CD4+ T cells sorted from spleen or lymph node cells, taken before intestinal transplant. The receptors were gathered from a human donor who received an intestinal transplant. The conserved cysteine and the conserved F or W are not part of the CDR3 here. The order of the fields is V gene, CDR3 protein.

V: TRBV6-1
CDR3: ASSEVMGWGLSGANVLT

V: TRBV19
CDR3: ASSSGSASGTDTQY

V: TRBV5-1
CDR3: ASSLHRVTGELF

V: TRBV6-5
CDR3: ASSVDRGQETQY

V: TRBV7-2
CDR3: ASSLVGRPNEQF

V: TRBV11-1
CDR3: ASSPAAARGTDTQY

V: TRBV2
CDR3: ASRQKEQLNYGYT

V: TRBV6-1
CDR3: ASSEDRYSYEQY

V: TRBV7-8
CDR3: ASSLGSRRDEQY

V: TRBV19
CDR3: ASSIEQGRDTEAF

V: TRBV14
CDR3: ASSRTRDGYT

V: TRBV9
CDR3: ASSVVTGGPGEQF

V: TRBV7-9
CDR3: ASSLGLAGGSEQY

V: TRBV5-5
CDR3: ASSLTSSNQPQH

V: TRBV18
CDR3: ASSPGLAGADTQY

V: TRBV28
CDR3: ASSQWDGTSGNTIY

V: TRBV6-1
CDR3: ASSEVPRTVSGNTIY

V: TRBV4-2
CDR3: ASSHPGVGTYEQY

V: TRBV27
CDR3: ASSGQGYGYGQY

V: TRBV9
CDR3: ASSVGGTTTGELF

V: TRBV10-1
CDR3: ASLGQPPWSYNEQF

V: TRBV27
CDR3: ASSLAGREGLRGNEQF

V: TRBV28
CDR3: ASSLLGQGGTGYT

V: TRBV5-6
CDR3: ASSATSGSSYEQY

V: TRBV28
CDR3: ASSLPTERAF

V: TRBV9
CDR3: ASSPSTGNIQY

V: TRBV6-1
CDR3: ASSRTSGSYEQY

V: TRBV25-1
CDR3: ASSEFRQTNSPLH

V: TRBV27
CDR3: ASSLRTTSSYNEQF

V: TRBV7-9
CDR3: ASSAGRGGLVQPQH

V: TRBV7-9
CDR3: ASSWGHTGELF

V: TRBV27
CDR3: ASSFGGPGNTIY

V: TRBV5-1
CDR3: ASSLRQGGTDTQY

V: TRBV5-1
CDR3: ASSAEVLDEQY

V: TRBV18
CDR3: ASSLGSSGVDEQY

V: TRBV30
CDR3: AWSAPAVGYT

V: TRBV5-1
CDR3: ASRPAGVSTDTQY

V: TRBV6-5
CDR3: ASRQGTSGANVLT

V: TRBV6-1
CDR3: ASSAQQGAGEQY

V: TRBV27
CDR3: ASSLFNPAGGNQPQH

V: TRBV2
CDR3: ASSVDRVGYGYT

V: TRBV7-9
CDR3: ASSFEPYGYT

V: TRBV30
CDR3: AWSVGGAETQY

V: TRBV6-1
CDR3: ASVRDPFYEQY

V: TRBV7-2
CDR3: ASSQGRINEKLF

V: TRBV4-2
CDR3: ASSQARTGGPNQPQH

V: TRBV27
CDR3: ASSPTGTVNQPQH

V: TRBV6-1
CDR3: ASSEGGQPQH

V: TRBV19
CDR3: ASREGARTEAF

V: TRBV30
CDR3: AWRMQPNPGQPTSGGKLF

V: TRBV11-2
CDR3: ASSLDGGVGQPQH

V: TRBV15
CDR3: ATSRPAGGPDTQY

V: TRBV7-3
CDR3: ASRPDSNNEQF

V: TRBV4-3
CDR3: ASSQTGQMNTEAF

V: TRBV10-3
CDR3: AISELVGNTEAF

V: TRBV6-1
CDR3: ASSGRDRATNEKLF

V: TRBV28
CDR3: ASTRSVRGPESYNEQF

V: TRBV19
CDR3: ASSKLAGFYNEQF

V: TRBV18
CDR3: ASSPRSNQPQH

V: TRBV11-2
CDR3: ASSLTPTNEKLF